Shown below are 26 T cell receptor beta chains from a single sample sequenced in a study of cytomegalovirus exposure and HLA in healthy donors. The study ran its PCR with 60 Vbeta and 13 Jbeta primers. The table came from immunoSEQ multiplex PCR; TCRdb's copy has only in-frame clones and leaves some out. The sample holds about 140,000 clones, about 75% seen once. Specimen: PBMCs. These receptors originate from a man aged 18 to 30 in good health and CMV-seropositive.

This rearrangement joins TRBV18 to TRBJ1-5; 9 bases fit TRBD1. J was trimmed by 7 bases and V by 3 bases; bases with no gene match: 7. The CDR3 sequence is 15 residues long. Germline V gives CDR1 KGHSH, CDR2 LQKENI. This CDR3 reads CASSPLGQGEQPQHF. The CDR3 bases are TGTGCCAGCTCACCTTTGGGACAGGGTGAGCAGCCCCAGCATTTT. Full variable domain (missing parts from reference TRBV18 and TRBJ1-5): NAGVMQNPRHLVRRRGQEARLRCSPMKGHSHVYWYRQLPEEGLKFMVYLQKENIIDESGMPKERFSAEFPKEGPSILRIQQVVRGDSAAYFCASSPLGQGEQPQHFGDGTRLSIL.

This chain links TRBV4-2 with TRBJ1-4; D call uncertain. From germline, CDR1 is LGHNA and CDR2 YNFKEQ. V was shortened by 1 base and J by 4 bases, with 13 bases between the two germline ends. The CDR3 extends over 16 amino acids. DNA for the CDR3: TGTGCCAGCAGCCAAGGGTCACAAATTCTTAATGAAAAACTGTTTTTT. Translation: CASSQGSQILNEKLFF.

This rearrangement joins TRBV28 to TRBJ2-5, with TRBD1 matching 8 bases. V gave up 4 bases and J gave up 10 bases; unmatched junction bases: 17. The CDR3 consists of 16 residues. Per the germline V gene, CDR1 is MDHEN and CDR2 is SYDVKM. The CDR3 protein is CASSSRDRRGLIVQYF. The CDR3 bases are TGTGCCAGCAGTTCAAGGGACAGGAGGGGTTTAATTGTCCAGTACTTC. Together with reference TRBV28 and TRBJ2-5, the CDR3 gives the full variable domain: DVKVTQSSRYLVKRTGEKVFLECVQDMDHENMFWYRQDPGLGLRLIYFSYDVKMKEKGDIPEGYSVSREKKERFSLILESASTNQTSMYLCASSSRDRRGLIVQYFGPGTRLLVL.

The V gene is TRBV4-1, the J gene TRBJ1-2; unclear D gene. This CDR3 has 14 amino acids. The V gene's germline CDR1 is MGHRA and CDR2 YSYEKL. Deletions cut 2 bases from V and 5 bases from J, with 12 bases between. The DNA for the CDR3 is TGCGCCAGCAGCCAAACGAGCTTTCGGTATGGCTACACCTTC. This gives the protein CASSQTSFRYGYTF.

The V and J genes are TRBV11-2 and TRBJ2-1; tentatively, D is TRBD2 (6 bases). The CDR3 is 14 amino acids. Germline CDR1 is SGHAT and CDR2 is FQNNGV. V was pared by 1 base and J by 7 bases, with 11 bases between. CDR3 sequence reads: CASSLGRDRNEQFF. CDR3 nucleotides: TGTGCCAGCAGCTTAGGGCGGGATAGAAATGAGCAGTTCTTC.

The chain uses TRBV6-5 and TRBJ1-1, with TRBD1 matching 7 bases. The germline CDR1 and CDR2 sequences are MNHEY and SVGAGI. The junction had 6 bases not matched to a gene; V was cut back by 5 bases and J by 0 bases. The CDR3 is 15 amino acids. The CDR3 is CASSKQGLVNTEAFF. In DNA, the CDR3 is TGTGCCAGCAGTAAACAGGGGTTGGTGAACACTGAAGCTTTCTTT.

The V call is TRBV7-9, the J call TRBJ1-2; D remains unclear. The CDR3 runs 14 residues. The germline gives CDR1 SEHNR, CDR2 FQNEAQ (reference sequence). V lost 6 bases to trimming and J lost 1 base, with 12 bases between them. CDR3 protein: CASRGVTLNYGYTF. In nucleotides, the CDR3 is TGTGCCAGCAGGGGCGTCACCCTTAACTATGGCTACACCTTC.

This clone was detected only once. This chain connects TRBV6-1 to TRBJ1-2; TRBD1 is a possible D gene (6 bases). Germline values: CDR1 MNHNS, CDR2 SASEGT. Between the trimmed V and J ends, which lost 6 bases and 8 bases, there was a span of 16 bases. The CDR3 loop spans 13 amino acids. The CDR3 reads CASRAAGGGGYTF. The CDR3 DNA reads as TGTGCCAGCAGGGCCGCCGGCGGGGGCGGCTACACCTTC.

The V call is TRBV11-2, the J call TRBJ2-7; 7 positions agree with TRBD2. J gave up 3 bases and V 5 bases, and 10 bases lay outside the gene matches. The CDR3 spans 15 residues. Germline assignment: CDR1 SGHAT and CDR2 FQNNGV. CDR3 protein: CASSPRRASGYEQYF. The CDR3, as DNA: TGTGCCAGCAGCCCGCGGCGGGCTAGCGGCTACGAGCAGTACTTC.

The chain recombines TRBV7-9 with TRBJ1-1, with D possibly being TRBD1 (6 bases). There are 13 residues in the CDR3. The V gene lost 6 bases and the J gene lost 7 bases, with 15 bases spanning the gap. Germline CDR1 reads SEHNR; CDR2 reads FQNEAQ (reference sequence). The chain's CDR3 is CASRNTGNGEAFF. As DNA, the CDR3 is TGTGCCAGCAGGAATACAGGGAACGGTGAAGCTTTCTTT. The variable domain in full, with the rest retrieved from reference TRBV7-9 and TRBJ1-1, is DTGVSQNPRHKITKRGQNVTFRCDPISEHNRLYWYRQTLGQGPEFLTYFQNEAQLEKSRLLSDRFSAERPKGSFSTLEIQRTEQGDSAMYLCASRNTGNGEAFFGQGTRLTVV.

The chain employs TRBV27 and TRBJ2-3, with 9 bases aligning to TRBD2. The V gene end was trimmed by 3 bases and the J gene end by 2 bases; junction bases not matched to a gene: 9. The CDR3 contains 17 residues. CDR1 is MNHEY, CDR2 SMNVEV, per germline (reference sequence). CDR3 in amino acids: CASSFLYSGSTTDTQYF. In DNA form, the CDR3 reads TGTGCCAGCAGTTTCCTTTATAGCGGGAGTACCACAGATACGCAGTATTTT.

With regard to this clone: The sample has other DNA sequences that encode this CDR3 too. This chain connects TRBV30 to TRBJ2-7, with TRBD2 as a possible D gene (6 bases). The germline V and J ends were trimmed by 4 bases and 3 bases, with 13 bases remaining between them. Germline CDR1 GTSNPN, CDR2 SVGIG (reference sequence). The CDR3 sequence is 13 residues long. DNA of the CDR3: TGTGCCTGGACAGTCGGAGGGAGCTACGAGCAGTACTTC. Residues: CAWTVGGSYEQYF. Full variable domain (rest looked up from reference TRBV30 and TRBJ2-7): SQTIHQWPATLVQPVGSPLSLECTVEGTSNPNLYWYRQAAGRGLQLLFYSVGIGQISSEVPQNLSASRPQDRQFILSSKKLLLSDSGFYLCAWTVGGSYEQYFGPGTRLTVT.

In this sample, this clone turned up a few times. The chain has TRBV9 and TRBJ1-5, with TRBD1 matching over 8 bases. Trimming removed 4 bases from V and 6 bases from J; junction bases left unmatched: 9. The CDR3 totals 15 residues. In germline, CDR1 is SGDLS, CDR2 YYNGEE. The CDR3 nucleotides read TGTGCCAGCAGCTCCGATCAGGGGGCTAGTCAGCCCCAGCATTTT. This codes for CASSSDQGASQPQHF.

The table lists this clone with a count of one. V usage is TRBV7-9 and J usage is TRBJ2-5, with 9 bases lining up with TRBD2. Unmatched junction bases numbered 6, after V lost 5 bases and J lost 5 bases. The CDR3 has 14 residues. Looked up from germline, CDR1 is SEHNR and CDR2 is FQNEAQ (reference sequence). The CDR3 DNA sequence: TGTGCCAGCAGCCAGGAACTAGCGGGCGAGACCCAGTACTTC. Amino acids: CASSQELAGETQYF.

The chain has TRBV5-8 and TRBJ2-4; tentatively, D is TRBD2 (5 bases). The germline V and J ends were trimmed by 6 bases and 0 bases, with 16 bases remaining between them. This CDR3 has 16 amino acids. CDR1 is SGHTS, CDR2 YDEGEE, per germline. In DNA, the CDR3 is TGTGCCAGCAACCGAGGGCAGAACTTAGCCAAAAACATTCAGTACTTC. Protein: CASNRGQNLAKNIQYF.

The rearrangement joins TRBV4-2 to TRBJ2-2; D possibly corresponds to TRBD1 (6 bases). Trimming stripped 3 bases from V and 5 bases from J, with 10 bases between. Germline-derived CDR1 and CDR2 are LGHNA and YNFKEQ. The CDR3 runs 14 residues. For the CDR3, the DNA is TGTGCCAGCAGCCAGTCTGACAGGACCGGGGAGCTGTTTTTT. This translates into CASSQSDRTGELFF.

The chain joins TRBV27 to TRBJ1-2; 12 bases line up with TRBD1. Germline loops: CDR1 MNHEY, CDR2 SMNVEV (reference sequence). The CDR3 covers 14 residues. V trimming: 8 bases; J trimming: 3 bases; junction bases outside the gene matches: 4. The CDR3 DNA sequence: TGTGCCAGCGGGGACAGGGGGCGCGACTATGGCTACACCTTC. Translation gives CASGDRGRDYGYTF.

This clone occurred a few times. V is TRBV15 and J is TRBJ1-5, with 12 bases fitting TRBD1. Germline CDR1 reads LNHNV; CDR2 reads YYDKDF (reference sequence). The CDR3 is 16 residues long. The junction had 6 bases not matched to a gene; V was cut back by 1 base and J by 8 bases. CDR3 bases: TGTGCCACCAGCAGAGCCGGGACAGGGGGCGCAAAGCCCCAGCATTTT. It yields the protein CATSRAGTGGAKPQHF.

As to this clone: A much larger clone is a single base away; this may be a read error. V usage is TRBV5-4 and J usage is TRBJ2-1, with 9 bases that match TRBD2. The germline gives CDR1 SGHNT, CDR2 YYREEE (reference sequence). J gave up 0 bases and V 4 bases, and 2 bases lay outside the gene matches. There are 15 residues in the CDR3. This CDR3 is CASSLAGSSYNEQFF. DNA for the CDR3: TGTGCCAGCAGCCTAGCGGGGAGCTCCTACAATGAGCAGTTCTTC.

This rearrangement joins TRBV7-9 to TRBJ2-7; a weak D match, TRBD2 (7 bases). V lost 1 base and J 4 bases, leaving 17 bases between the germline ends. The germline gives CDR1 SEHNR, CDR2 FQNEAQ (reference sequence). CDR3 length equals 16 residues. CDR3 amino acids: CASSLELGGGGYEQYF. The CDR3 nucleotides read TGTGCCAGCAGCTTAGAGCTTGGCGGGGGCGGATACGAGCAGTACTTC.

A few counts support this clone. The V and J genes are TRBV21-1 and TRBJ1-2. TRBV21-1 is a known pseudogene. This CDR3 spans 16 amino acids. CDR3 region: CASSKAQDGLNYGYTF. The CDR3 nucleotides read TGTGCCAGCAGCAAAGCCCAAGACGGACTAAACTATGGCTACACCTTC.

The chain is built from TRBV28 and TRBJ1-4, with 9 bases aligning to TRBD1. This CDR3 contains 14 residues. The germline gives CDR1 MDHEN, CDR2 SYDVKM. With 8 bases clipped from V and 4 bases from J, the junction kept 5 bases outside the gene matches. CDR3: CASRWTGDNEKLFF. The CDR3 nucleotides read TGTGCCAGCCGCTGGACAGGGGATAATGAAAAACTGTTTTTT.

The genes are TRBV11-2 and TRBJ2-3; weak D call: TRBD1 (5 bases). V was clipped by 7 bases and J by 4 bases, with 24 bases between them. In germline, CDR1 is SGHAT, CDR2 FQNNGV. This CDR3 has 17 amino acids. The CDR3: CASNSRLTVAGPDTQYF. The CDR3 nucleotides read TGTGCCAGCAACTCCCGCTTAACGGTCGCAGGGCCAGATACGCAGTATTTT.

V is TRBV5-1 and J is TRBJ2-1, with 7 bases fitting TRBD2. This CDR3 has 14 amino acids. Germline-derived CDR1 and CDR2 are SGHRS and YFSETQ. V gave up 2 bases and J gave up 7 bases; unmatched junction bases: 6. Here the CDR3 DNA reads TGCGCCAGCAGCTTCAGCGGGGCTTGGAATGAGCAGTTCTTC. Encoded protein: CASSFSGAWNEQFF.

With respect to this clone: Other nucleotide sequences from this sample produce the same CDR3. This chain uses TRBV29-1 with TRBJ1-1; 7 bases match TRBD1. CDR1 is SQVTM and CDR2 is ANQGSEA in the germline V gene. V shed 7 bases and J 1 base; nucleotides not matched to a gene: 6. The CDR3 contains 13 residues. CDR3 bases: TGCAGCGCCCTACAGGGGACGAACACTGAAGCTTTCTTT. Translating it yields CSALQGTNTEAFF.

CDR3 DNA sequence: TGTGCCAGTCTTGACAGTTTTGAGACCCAGTACTTC. Translating gives CASLDSFETQYF. V is TRBV27 and J is TRBJ2-5, with D tentatively TRBD1 (5 bases). The V end lost 9 bases, the J end lost 5 bases, and 13 bases lay between the germline ends. Germline CDR1 is MNHEY and CDR2 is SMNVEV (reference sequence). CDR3 size: 12 residues.